A single TCR beta chain is shown here with its context. Its antigen is undetermined. In the original analysis: ImmunoSEQ output lacked quality scores and full-length reads, limiting matched filtering. The method was immunoSEQ multiplex PCR; TCRdb's version includes in-frame clones alone and lacks a portion of them. V, J and clone size are taken as reported in that table, and D and trimming were inferred from the DNA itself. This sample yields some 530,000 clones, of which about 85% are seen a single time; about an eighth belongs to the top ten. The sample belongs to a study of shared clonotypes between healthy human individuals. Study results and limitations: Measured sharing among donors was expected to vary with sequencing depth. Researchers sampled only blood; tissue repertoires likely differ.

V lost 4 bases and J lost 0; bases outside the gene matches: 7. The CDR3 is 16 residues long. The sequence derives from a woman aged 40-49 years in good health. Some clones in this sample may be carry-over from other donors' samples. The chain joins TRBV6-7 to TRBJ2-7; 9 bases agree with TRBD1. TRBV6-7 is assigned to the ORF class and has an uncertain function. Sequencing was carried out using PBMCs. The CDR3 protein is CASSCTGGPSSYEQYF. As DNA, the CDR3 is TGTGCCAGCAGTTGCACAGGGGGCCCCAGCTCCTACGAGCAGTACTTC.